The clone carrying this T cell receptor (beta chain) was seen only a few times. Antigen unknown. The data originate from a study of CD8 T cells in ankylosing spondylitis. Study observations and caveats: Roughly 8 highly homologous variants formed a TCR beta motif that appeared characteristic of ankylosing spondylitis blood.

Germline loops: CDR1 SGHRS, CDR2 YFSETQ. The ends were cut back, 4 bases at V and 3 bases at J, with 13 bases in the middle. CDR3 length equals 14 residues. 5'-RACE, quantitative and with molecular barcodes, yielded the TCR beta libraries. MiXCR, run by TCRdb on the 5' RACE reads, gives a single entry per CDR3 protein. The sample lists about 88,000 distinct CDR3 sequences; around 30% were seen once. The clonotype was recovered from a male donor with ankylosing spondylitis or in good health (not recorded which). V usage is TRBV5-1 and J usage is TRBJ1-1; D remains unclear. The sample comprised blood, either unsorted or a sorted T cell fraction (not recorded which). The CDR3 DNA sequence: TGCGCCAGCAGCCGATCGAAGGGTTACACTGAAGCTTTCTTT. The encoded protein is CASSRSKGYTEAFF. The full variable domain, with the rest looked up from reference TRBV5-1 and TRBJ1-1, is KAGVTQTPRYLIKTRGQQVTLSCSPISGHRSVSWYQQTPGQGLQFLFEYFSETQRNKGNFPGRFSGRQFSNSRSEMNVSTLELGDSALYLCASSRSKGYTEAFFGQGTRLTVV.